This T cell receptor beta chain was sequenced in a study of tumor and adjacent non-tumor tissue in lung cancer. Study results and caveats: Tumor repertoires had a smaller top 100 clone share than normal lung. TCR diversity was significantly greater in tumor than normal lung tissue. Patients with more diverse tumor TCRs had worse survival.

Germline V gives CDR1 MNHEY, CDR2 SVGEGT. CDR3 length: 20 amino acids. Trimming took off 4 bases at V and 7 bases at J, with 32 bases between the two ends. The template was RNA from unsorted bulk tissue. More than 3 cm separated this lung sample from the edge of the tumor. The library came from three nested PCR rounds adapted from ARM-PCR protocols. TCRdb re-derived calls from the multiplex PCR reads in MiXCR, one entry per CDR3 protein. Of about 75,000 distinct CDR3 sequences listed, nearly 70% were seen once; the top ten hold about a quarter. Points on this clonotype: No antigen is known for it. This CDR3 fails to terminate in the conserved phenylalanine or tryptophan, so it likely reflects a read error.

The chain links TRBV6-2 or TRBV6-3 to TRBJ1-5; tentative D call: TRBD1 (5 bases). This TCR was sampled from a woman between 50 and 59 years old with non-small cell lung cancer. Sequencing was done on a sample of distant non-tumor lung tissue. The CDR3 loop reads CASSFESVVYDSGLNQPQHI. CDR3 DNA sequence: TGTGCCAGCAGTTTCGAATCTGTGGTATATGACAGCGGTCTTAACCAGCCCCAGCATATT.